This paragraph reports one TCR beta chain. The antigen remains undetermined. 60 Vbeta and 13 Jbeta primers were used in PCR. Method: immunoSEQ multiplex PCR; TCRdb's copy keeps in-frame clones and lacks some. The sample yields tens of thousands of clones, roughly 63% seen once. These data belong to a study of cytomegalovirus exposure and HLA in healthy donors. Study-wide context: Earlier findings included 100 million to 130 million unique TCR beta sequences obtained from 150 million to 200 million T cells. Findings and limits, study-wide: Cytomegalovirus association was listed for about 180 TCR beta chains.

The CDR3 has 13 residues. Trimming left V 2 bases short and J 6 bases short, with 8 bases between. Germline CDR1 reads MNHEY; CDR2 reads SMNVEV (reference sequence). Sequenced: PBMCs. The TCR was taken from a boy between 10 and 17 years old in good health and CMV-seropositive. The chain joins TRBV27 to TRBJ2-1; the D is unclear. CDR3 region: CASSLEALNEQFF. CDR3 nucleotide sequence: TGTGCCAGCAGTTTAGAGGCCCTCAATGAGCAGTTCTTC.